The source of this T cell receptor beta chain is a study of T cells after yellow fever vaccination. Study summary: Some fractions had low cell numbers, and these were prepared with SMART-Seq v4 Ultra Low Input. Study observations and caveats: Primary-vaccination clones mostly resurfaced post-booster (about 95% CD4, under 90% CD8). Just a small share of clonotypes turned up in the CD4 compartment as well as the CD8 compartment.

Template switching by 5'RACE produced TCR cDNA, adding a universal primer site and UMIs. TCRdb re-derived calls from the 5' RACE reads in MiXCR, one entry per CDR3 protein. Here the sample spans 500,000 to 650,000 distinct CDR3 sequences, around an eighth being singletons. The CDR3 runs 13 residues. J gave up 7 bases and V 4 bases, and 3 bases lay outside the gene matches. Per germline, CDR1 KGHDR and CDR2 SFDVKD. As concerns this clonotype: Antigen specificity is unknown.

The genes are TRBV24-1 and TRBJ1-2; 9 bases agree with TRBD1. The TCR sequence derives from a man younger than 45 who received the YFV17D yellow fever vaccine. The sample here was PBMCs, taken on the day of the yellow fever booster vaccination. The CDR3 reads CATSEGQGRGYTF. CDR3 nucleotides: TGTGCCACCAGTGAGGGACAGGGCCGTGGCTACACCTTC.